Below, one TCR beta chain is given with its context. Germline V lookup: CDR1 MNHEY, CDR2 SMNVEV (reference sequence). The CDR3 has 17 amino acids. After removal of 1 base from V and 2 bases from J, the junction contained 8 bases not matched to a gene. This sample was taken from a study of blood T cell repertoires in COVID-19. About the research overall: The United States, Italy and Spain supplied acute and convalescent COVID-19 samples. Sources were T cells, B-cell-depleted T cells, or PBMCs; the material itself was cDNA or gDNA.

Authors' analysis steps: Amplified reference gene primers provided the basis for estimating nucleated cell counts. TCRdb's copy holds only in-frame clones and misses some; the assay was immunoSEQ multiplex PCR. V, J and clone size reflect that table, while D and trimming were determined from the DNA. Among roughly 330,000 clones listed, 88% were seen once. The receptor's source is a woman between 50 and 59 years old with active or convalescent COVID-19. Sequenced input: peripheral blood. The chain recombines TRBV27 with TRBJ1-5, with 7 bases identical to TRBD1. The CDR3 region is CASSLFGVQGGNQPQHF. In DNA, the CDR3 is TGTGCCAGCAGTTTATTCGGGGTTCAGGGGGGCAATCAGCCCCAGCATTTT.